This T cell receptor beta chain was captured in a study of CD8+CD57+ T cells in acquired aplastic anemia. The wider study: Around 10 million reads were obtained on average for healthy donor CD4+ cells. Study-wide results and limits: It was found that more than 25 CD8+ CDR3 sequences were shared between patients and controls.

As regards this clonotype: What it recognizes is unknown.

Genomic DNA acted as the template from which TCR beta VDJ combination and CDR3 sequence profiling were carried out. TCRdb recomputed calls from the reads with MiXCR, one row per CDR3 protein. The repertoire holds about 420,000 distinct CDR3 sequences, with 55% to 70% as singletons. The germline CDR1 and CDR2 sequences are SGDLS and YYNGEE. V lost 2 bases, J lost 12 bases, and 19 bases lay in between. The CDR3 is 14 amino acids. This receptor was taken from a human donor in good health, serving as a control. Sequencing used sorted CD4+, CD8+, or CD8+CD57+ T cells (not recorded which) from PBMCs. The rearrangement joins TRBV9 to TRBJ2-3; D not certain. The chain's CDR3 is CASSVRELSDDQYF. As DNA, the CDR3 is TGTGCCAGCAGCGTTCGAGAGTTATCGGATGACCAGTATTTT.